This record covers a single TCR beta chain. Antigen: not known. The record originates from a study of early T cells in non-severe SARS-CoV-2 infection. Whole-study context: Sequencing input comprised bulk RNA from unsorted whole blood; chain pairing was not available. General study results and limits: VDJdb matching, biased toward anti-spike CD8 responses, missed private and CD4 specificities.

Attachment of unique molecular identifiers to individual cDNA molecules was performed. TCRdb re-analysed the 5' RACE reads in MiXCR, keeping a single row per CDR3 protein. The sample lists about 110,000 distinct CDR3 sequences, around 13% seen once, with around 3.7% in the top ten. Germline V lookup: CDR1 SNHLY, CDR2 FYNNEI. This CDR3 is built from 14 residues. The V end lost 6 bases, the J end lost 2 bases, and 13 bases lay between the germline ends. V and J are TRBV2 and TRBJ2-5; the D gene is possibly TRBD1 (6 bases). This TCR was sampled from an adult who was a healthcare worker with PCR-confirmed SARS-CoV-2 infection or an uninfected control (not recorded which). Sequences were derived from whole blood, sampled at baseline. The CDR3 here is CASRGTRIQETQYF. In DNA, the CDR3 is TGTGCCAGCAGAGGGACAAGGATACAAGAGACCCAGTACTTC.